The next 10 T cell receptor beta chains were all read from a single sample in a study of cytomegalovirus exposure and HLA in healthy donors. Both 60 Vbeta primers and 13 Jbeta primers went into the PCR. Profiling relied on immunoSEQ multiplex PCR, and the TCRdb table lists in-frame clones only, not all of them. Of 150,000 to 200,000 clones in the sample, around three quarters were seen once. Sequenced material: PBMCs. These receptors originate from a woman in her twenties or thirties in good health and CMV-seronegative.

This clone was seen only a few times. CDR3 nucleotides: TGTGCTAGTGGCTCCGGGACAGATAATTCACCCCTCCACTTT. Translating it yields CASGSGTDNSPLHF. The V gene is TRBV12-5, the J gene TRBJ1-6; TRBD1 matches at 7 bases. The germline V gene encodes CDR1 LGHNT and CDR2 FRNRAP. The CDR3 extends over 14 amino acids. J lost 5 bases, V lost 6 bases, and 4 bases had no gene match.

This clone was counted between two and nine times. This chain joins TRBV7-9 and TRBJ1-2, with D perhaps matching TRBD1 (6 bases). The CDR3 loop spans 14 amino acids. Germline loops: CDR1 SEHNR, CDR2 FQNEAQ (reference sequence). V lost 2 bases and J 8 bases, leaving 15 bases between the germline ends. CDR3 residues: CASSLSLKGEGYTF. DNA of the CDR3: TGTGCCAGCAGCTTAAGCTTAAAGGGGGAAGGCTACACCTTC.

This clone occurred a few times. The chain uses TRBV18 and TRBJ1-2; a possible D gene is TRBD1 (6 bases). V gave up 1 base and J gave up 4 bases, with 13 bases separating them. Germline loops: CDR1 KGHSH, CDR2 LQKENI. This CDR3 comprises 15 residues. The CDR3 DNA follows: TGTGCCAGCTCACCACGGTGGACAGAGAGCTATGGCTACACCTTC. Its protein product is CASSPRWTESYGYTF.

In DNA, the CDR3 is TGTGCCAGCAGCTTAAGCGGGGGGGGGTACGAGCAGTACTTC. The encoded protein is CASSLSGGGYEQYF. The V and J genes are TRBV7-3 and TRBJ2-7, with TRBD2 identical over 9 bases. This CDR3 has 14 residues. V gave up 1 base and J gave up 4 bases; unmatched junction bases: 2. Germline CDR1 is SGHTA and CDR2 is FQGTGA.

This clone showed up just once. V gene TRBV25-1 combines with J gene TRBJ1-4; possible D gene TRBD1, 6 bases. The CDR3 is made up of 14 amino acids. V was trimmed by 4 bases and J by 8 bases, leaving 14 bases between them. Germline-derived CDR1 and CDR2 are MGHDK and SYGVNS. The CDR3 protein is CASSAGDGWEKLFF. CDR3 sequence (DNA): TGTGCCAGCAGTGCAGGGGATGGTTGGGAAAAACTGTTTTTT.

V and J are TRBV7-9 and TRBJ2-3; D uncertain. CDR1 and CDR2 (germline): SEHNR, FQNEAQ (reference sequence). CDR3 length: 12 amino acids. The V gene lost 7 bases and the J gene lost 3 bases, with 8 bases spanning the gap. This CDR3 reads CASKPVTDTQYF. As DNA, the CDR3 is TGTGCCAGCAAGCCCGTTACAGATACGCAGTATTTT. Supplemented by reference TRBV7-9 and TRBJ2-3, the full variable domain reads DTGVSQNPRHKITKRGQNVTFRCDPISEHNRLYWYRQTLGQGPEFLTYFQNEAQLEKSRLLSDRFSAERPKGSFSTLEIQRTEQGDSAMYLCASKPVTDTQYFGPGTRLTVL.

The rearrangement links TRBV28 to TRBJ1-5, with D possibly matching TRBD1 (5 bases). The CDR3 runs to 15 residues. Per germline, CDR1 MDHEN and CDR2 SYDVKM. V gave up 2 bases and J gave up 1 base, with 9 bases separating them. CDR3 residues: CASSLRGESNQPQHF. Here the CDR3 DNA reads TGTGCCAGCAGTTTACGGGGGGAAAGCAATCAGCCCCAGCATTTT. The whole variable domain, filled in from reference TRBV28 and TRBJ1-5, reads DVKVTQSSRYLVKRTGEKVFLECVQDMDHENMFWYRQDPGLGLRLIYFSYDVKMKEKGDIPEGYSVSREKKERFSLILESASTNQTSMYLCASSLRGESNQPQHFGDGTRLSIL.

The chain carries TRBV7-8 and TRBJ1-1; the D gene is possibly TRBD1 (6 bases). Trimming took 2 bases from V and 5 from J, leaving 12 bases between them. The germline V gene encodes CDR1 SGHVS and CDR2 FQNEAQ. The CDR3 sequence is 14 residues long. CDR3 region: CASSLSQGSTEAFF. The CDR3 region has the DNA TGTGCCAGCAGCTTATCCCAGGGGTCGACTGAAGCTTTCTTT.

As concerns this clone: One junction end disagrees with the germline gene, perhaps due to a read error. This chain joins TRBV30 and TRBJ1-2; D uncertain. This CDR3 comprises 17 residues. Germline V gene sequence: CDR1 GTSNPN, CDR2 SVGIG (reference sequence). DNA for the CDR3: TGTGCCTGGAGTGTAAGGAGAAGCACTACCTCAAACTATGGCTACCCCTTC. Protein: CAWSVRRSTTSNYGYPF.

CDR3 sequence reads: CASSLAVGIDTEAFF. As DNA, the CDR3 is TGTGCCAGCAGCTTAGCGGTCGGGATTGACACTGAAGCTTTCTTT. The chain uses TRBV7-9 and TRBJ1-1; D is unresolved. The CDR3 covers 15 residues. Trimming pared 0 bases from V and 3 bases from J, leaving 11 bases between. Germline V gives CDR1 SEHNR, CDR2 FQNEAQ (reference sequence).